Listed below are T cell receptor beta chains from one sample, sequenced in a study of cytomegalovirus exposure and HLA in healthy donors. Sequencing used immunoSEQ multiplex PCR; TCRdb keeps in-frame clones, though not all of them. The sample contains roughly 200,000 clones, about 86% of which appear only once. The source material was PBMCs. These receptors were collected from a woman aged 25 to 39 in good health and CMV-seronegative. Both conserved end residues are part of each CDR3. D genes are given only for firm matches. Only some rows state a clone size, as once, few, many or a class for expanded clones.

J: TRBJ1-2
D: .
V: TRBV6-1
size: few
CDR3: CASSEGYRNYGYTF
DNA: TGTGCCAGCAGTGAAGGTTACAGAAACTATGGCTACACCTTC

J: TRBJ2-7
D: TRBD1
V: TRBV10-2
size: once
CDR3: CASGDSYEQYF
DNA: TGCGCCAGCGGGGACAGCTACGAGCAGTACTTC

J: TRBJ2-1
D: TRBD1
V: TRBV28
size: .
CDR3: CASSRGLPAEQFF
DNA: TGTGCCAGTTCCAGGGGGCTTCCTGCTGAGCAGTTCTTC

J: TRBJ1-1
D: .
V: TRBV28
size: .
CDR3: CASLSFGQLNTEAFF
DNA: TGTGCCAGCTTATCCTTTGGGCAGCTGAACACTGAAGCTTTCTTT

J: TRBJ2-1
D: TRBD2
V: TRBV28
size: .
CDR3: CASSSDGRATGIQQFF
DNA: TGTGCCAGCAGTTCAGATGGGAGGGCCACCGGAATACAGCAGTTCTTC

J: TRBJ1-2
D: .
V: TRBV9
size: .
CDR3: CASSPTWGGGYTF
DNA: TGTGCCAGCAGCCCCACCTGGGGGGGAGGCTACACCTTC

J: TRBJ1-1
D: TRBD1
V: TRBV7-8
size: .
CDR3: CASSANRGRTEAFF
DNA: TGTGCCAGCAGCGCAAACAGGGGGCGGACTGAAGCTTTCTTT

J: TRBJ2-1
D: .
V: TRBV11-3
size: .
CDR3: CASSREAGNEQFF
DNA: TGTGCCAGCTCCCGGGAAGCTGGGAATGAGCAGTTCTTC

J: TRBJ2-1
D: TRBD2
V: TRBV27
size: .
CDR3: CASSSIAGGLKNEQFF
DNA: TGTGCCAGCAGTTCAATAGCGGGGGGCCTAAAGAATGAGCAGTTCTTC

J: TRBJ1-1
D: .
V: TRBV19
size: .
CDR3: CASSALWRGDTEAFF
DNA: TGTGCCAGTAGTGCCCTCTGGCGGGGTGACACTGAAGCTTTCTTT

J: TRBJ1-1
D: .
V: TRBV4-2
size: .
CDR3: CASSQDQGRRLSEAFF
DNA: TGTGCCAGCAGCCAAGATCAGGGTAGGCGTCTATCTGAAGCTTTCTTT

J: TRBJ2-5
D: TRBD2
V: TRBV7-9
size: .
CDR3: CASSEGTSGKETQYF
DNA: TGTGCCAGCAGCGAAGGGACTAGCGGGAAAGAGACCCAGTACTTC

J: TRBJ2-2
D: .
V: TRBV10-2
size: .
CDR3: CASSESWAGGELFF
DNA: TGCGCCAGCAGTGAGTCTTGGGCAGGCGGGGAGCTGTTTTTT

J: TRBJ2-7
D: TRBD1
V: TRBV7-2
size: .
CDR3: CASSSATGLENEQYF
DNA: TGTGCCAGCAGCTCCGCGACAGGGCTCGAAAACGAGCAGTACTTC

J: TRBJ2-3
D: .
V: TRBV13
size: .
CDR3: CASSLEGRDTDTQYF
DNA: TGTGCCAGCAGCTTAGAAGGCAGGGACACAGATACGCAGTATTTT

J: TRBJ2-3
D: .
V: TRBV7-9
size: .
CDR3: CASSQPGTDTQYF
DNA: TGTGCCAGCAGCCAACCAGGGACAGATACGCAGTATTTT